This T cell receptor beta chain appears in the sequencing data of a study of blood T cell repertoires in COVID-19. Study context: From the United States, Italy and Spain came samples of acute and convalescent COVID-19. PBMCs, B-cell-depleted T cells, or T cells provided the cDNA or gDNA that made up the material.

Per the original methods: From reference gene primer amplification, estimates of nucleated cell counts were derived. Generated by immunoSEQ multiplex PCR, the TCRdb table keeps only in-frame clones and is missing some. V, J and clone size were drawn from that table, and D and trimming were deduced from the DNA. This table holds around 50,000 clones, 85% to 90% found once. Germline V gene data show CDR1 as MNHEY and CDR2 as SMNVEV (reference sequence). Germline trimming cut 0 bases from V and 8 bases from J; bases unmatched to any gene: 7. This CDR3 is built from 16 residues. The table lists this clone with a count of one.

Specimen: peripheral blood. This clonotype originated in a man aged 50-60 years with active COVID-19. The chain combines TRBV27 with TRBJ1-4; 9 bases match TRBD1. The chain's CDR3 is CASSLSRGQGDEKLFF. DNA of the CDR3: TGTGCCAGCAGTTTATCGCGGGGACAGGGTGACGAAAAACTGTTTTTT.